These T cell receptor beta chains were read from a single sample in a study of molecular identifiers for immune sequencing clone quantification. TCRdb re-called the PCR reads through MiXCR, storing one row per CDR3 protein. The table records some 650,000 distinct CDR3 sequences, about 20% of them present only once. Sequenced sample: naive CD8+ T cells from blood, with Jurkat cell RNA spiked in. These receptors came from a human donor in good health. Some libraries in this study had Jurkat cell RNA spiked in. CDR3s include the opening cysteine and the closing phenylalanine or tryptophan. The size of a clone is reported for some rows only, either as once, few or many, or as a class for expanded clones.

TRBJ2-7	TRBV7-9	.	18	CASSSRWESGIISYEQYF
TRBJ2-7	TRBV6-2/TRBV6-3	.	14	CASSFRDRGHEQYF
TRBJ2-3	TRBV7-3	many	13	CASRPNGEDTQYF
TRBJ1-1	TRBV30	many	14	CAREPGPRGTEAFF
TRBJ2-2	TRBV21-1	many	20	CASSKGWTSGTRANTGELFF
TRBJ2-7	TRBV27	.	14	CASSIAGTAYEQYF
TRBJ2-2	TRBV3-1	many	15	CASSQDSLAPGELFF
TRBJ2-3	TRBV14	many	14	CASSLRDGPDTQYF
TRBJ1-5	TRBV4-3	many	15	CASSQDLGLYQPQHF
TRBJ2-7	TRBV4-3	many	14	CASSQDGSTYEQYF
TRBJ2-5	TRBV19	many	14	CASSAGTDQETQYF
TRBJ2-1	TRBV12-3/TRBV12-4	many	13	CATEGTSYNEQFF
TRBJ1-1	TRBV7-9	many	11	CASTSGAEAFF
TRBJ1-5	TRBV9	few	14	CASSVEGGRQPQHF
TRBJ1-3	TRBV15	many	15	CATSSGQGRGNTIYF
TRBJ2-1	TRBV12-3/TRBV12-4	few	16	CASREAASQIYNEQFF
TRBJ2-7	TRBV5-3	few	14	CASYFQDDPYEQYF
TRBJ2-2	TRBV12-3/TRBV12-4	many	16	CASSQRVAGYTGELFF
TRBJ2-3	TRBV27	many	15	CASSPRSYSTDTQYF
TRBJ1-4	TRBV13	few	14	CASSMQGTHEKLFF
TRBJ1-5	TRBV6-5	many	15	CASSWTGNSNQPQHF
TRBJ2-7	TRBV2	few	15	CASSDPGLGLSEQYF
TRBJ2-2	TRBV20-1	many	16	CSARERGLARTGELFF
TRBJ1-2	TRBV20-1	many	12	CSARDFENGYTF
TRBJ2-7	TRBV6-5	many	13	CASRDPSSYEQYF
TRBJ2-3	TRBV6-6	many	16	CASSQAAAPNTDTQYF
TRBJ2-3	TRBV6-1	many	13	CASSEVSVYTQYF
TRBJ2-5	TRBV28	few	18	CASSLVAGGPFYQETQYF
TRBJ2-7	TRBV6-2/TRBV6-3	.	16	CASSYSGGQPSYEQYF
TRBJ2-2	TRBV28	many	15	CASSFLVGNTGELFF
TRBJ2-3	TRBV14	many	15	CASSQGAANTDTQYF
TRBJ1-1	TRBV4-1	many	13	CASSQALGAEAFF
TRBJ2-2	TRBV30	.	11	CAWSSTGELFF
TRBJ2-5	TRBV7-9	many	13	CASSPQREVTQYF
TRBJ1-1	TRBV30	many	12	CAWSALGTEAFF
TRBJ2-7	TRBV27	few	15	CASSLGGQGANEQYF
TRBJ2-5	TRBV24-1	.	13	CATQDRYQETQYF
TRBJ1-1	TRBV6-2/TRBV6-3	many	14	CASSYTGRGTEAFF
TRBJ2-7	TRBV20-1	many	15	CSARGGYSADYEQYF
TRBJ1-5	TRBV24-1	.	13	CAASDSTGQPQHF
TRBJ2-3	TRBV19	many	16	CASSKFGQGEADTQYF
TRBJ1-4	TRBV9	many	15	CASSPSRGPGEKLFF
TRBJ2-3	TRBV6-4	.	15	CASSEVSGSTDTQYF